This passage covers 20 T cell receptor beta chains from one sample sequenced in a study of cytomegalovirus exposure and HLA in healthy donors. The data were produced by immunoSEQ multiplex PCR, yet TCRdb's version contains in-frame clones alone and is incomplete. The sample holds approximately 260,000 clones; more than 75% are singletons and the top ten take less than 1.5%. Sequencing input: PBMCs. Source of these receptors: a woman aged 25 to 39 in good health and CMV-seropositive.

The chain employs TRBV2 and TRBJ1-1; possibly TRBD1 for D (5 bases). The CDR3 loop spans 12 amino acids. Germline V CDR1 and CDR2: SNHLY, FYNNEI. Trimming took off 7 bases at V and 7 bases at J, with 13 bases between the two ends. This chain's CDR3 is CASKAGGSEAFF. DNA for the CDR3: TGTGCCAGCAAAGCGGGGGGTAGTGAAGCTTTCTTT.

Details on this clone: Germline is not matched at one junction end, which may reflect a read error. The chain couples TRBV6-5 to TRBJ2-1, with 7 bases that match TRBD2. Germline values: CDR1 MNHEY, CDR2 SVGAGI. The CDR3 extends over 14 amino acids. The CDR3 reads CAISTSPGGNEQFF. The CDR3 coding sequence is TGTGCCATCAGTACTAGCCCGGGGGGAAATGAGCAGTTCTTC.

This clone has only one observation. This sequence joins TRBV7-9 and TRBJ1-4, with D tentatively TRBD1 (5 bases). The CDR3 runs to 16 residues. Germline CDR1 and CDR2: SEHNR and FQNEAQ (reference sequence). Trimming took off 5 bases at V and 2 bases at J, with 15 bases between the two ends. The DNA for the CDR3 is TGTGCCAGCAGCCAGTGGAGGGGCTCTACTAATGAAAAACTGTTTTTT. Its protein is CASSQWRGSTNEKLFF.

The rearrangement links TRBV27 to TRBJ2-5, with 9 positions matching TRBD2. Trimming removed 7 bases from V and 5 bases from J; junction bases left unmatched: 5. The germline CDR1 and CDR2 sequences are MNHEY and SMNVEV (reference sequence). The CDR3 runs to 13 residues. The CDR3 nucleotides are TGTGCCAGCAAATCCAGCGGGAGGGAGACCCAGTACTTC. Translated, it gives CASKSSGRETQYF.

This clone was seen only a few times. J is TRBJ1-1 and V is TRBV2; the D gene is possibly TRBD1 (5 bases). The V and J ends lost 11 bases and 0 bases respectively, with 13 bases between them. The CDR3 loop spans 13 amino acids. Germline CDR1 SNHLY, CDR2 FYNNEI. CDR3 in DNA: TGTGCCGGAGAACAGGAGATGAACACTGAAGCTTTCTTT. Protein: CAGEQEMNTEAFF.

The CDR3 bases are TGTGCCAGCAGCTTGGGGACAAGTGACTATGGCTACACCTTC. It yields the protein CASSLGTSDYGYTF. This chain uses TRBV5-6 with TRBJ1-2, with a tentative D call TRBD1 (5 bases). Germline values: CDR1 SGHDT, CDR2 YYEEEE. V shed 0 bases and J shed 3 bases, with 9 bases lying between them. This CDR3 region has 14 residues.

The rearrangement links TRBV10-1 to TRBJ2-7; TRBD2 matches 12 bases. The germline CDR1 and CDR2 sequences are WNHNN and SYGVQD (reference sequence). The CDR3 has 14 residues. Trimming removed 0 bases from V and 6 bases from J; junction bases left unmatched: 0. DNA of the CDR3: TGCGCCAGCAGTGAGTCGGGACTAGCGGGCGAGCAGTACTTC. Its protein product is CASSESGLAGEQYF.

The chain recombines TRBV27 with TRBJ1-1; TRBD1 aligns across 9 bases. This CDR3 contains 14 residues. V was pared by 5 bases and J by 4 bases, with 5 bases of the junction left unmatched. Germline V gives CDR1 MNHEY, CDR2 SMNVEV (reference sequence). CDR3 amino acids: CASSATGGGTEAFF. CDR3 nucleotide sequence: TGTGCCAGCAGTGCGACAGGGGGGGGCACTGAAGCTTTCTTT.

This rearrangement joins TRBV21-1 to TRBJ1-5. TRBV21-1 is given as a pseudogene. This CDR3 is built from 13 residues. CDR3: CASSKSPASAQHF. The DNA for the CDR3 is TGTGCCAGCAGCAAATCCCCCGCCTCGGCCCAGCATTTT.

The chain links TRBV7-9 to TRBJ1-3; D is possibly TRBD1 (6 bases). Trimming cost V 2 bases and J 4 bases, with 12 bases left between them. CDR3 length: 15 amino acids. CDR1 and CDR2 (germline): SEHNR, FQNEAQ (reference sequence). The CDR3 region has the DNA TGTGCCAGCAGCTTACCAGGGGCTGGCGGAAACACCATATATTTT. Protein sequence: CASSLPGAGGNTIYF.

The rearrangement links TRBV5-1 to TRBJ1-2; D gene ambiguous. Germline-derived CDR1 and CDR2 are SGHRS and YFSETQ. The CDR3 is 13 amino acids. V was clipped by 0 bases and J by 8 bases, with 11 bases between them. For the CDR3, the DNA is TGCGCCAGCAGCTTGGTCGGGGAAGAGGGCTACACCTTC. Translated: CASSLVGEEGYTF.

The rearrangement joins TRBV21-1 to TRBJ1-5; the D call in the table, TRBD1, was not verified against the DNA. TRBV21-1 is marked as a pseudogene. CDR3 length equals 14 residues. The CDR3 bases are TGTGCCAGCAGCAAAGTGAACAGGGATCAGCCCCAGCATTTT. Its protein product is CASSKVNRDQPQHF.

In DNA, the CDR3 is TGTGCCAGTAGCATACAGGGATCACGGAACACCATATATTTT. This codes for CASSIQGSRNTIYF. The V and J genes are TRBV19 and TRBJ1-3; D might be TRBD1 (6 bases). Trimming took off 6 bases at V and 7 bases at J, with 16 bases between the two ends. CDR3 length: 14 residues. CDR1 and CDR2 from the germline V gene are LNHDA and SQIVND (reference sequence). Together with reference TRBV19 and TRBJ1-3, the CDR3 gives the full variable domain: DGGITQSPKYLFRKEGQNVTLSCEQNLNHDAMYWYRQDPGQGLRLIYYSQIVNDFQKGDIAEGYSVSREKKESFPLTVTSAQKNPTAFYLCASSIQGSRNTIYFGEGSWLTVV.

The V gene is TRBV11-3, the J gene TRBJ2-3; perhaps TRBD2 as D (5 bases). Trimming took off 1 base at V and 6 bases at J, with 5 bases between the two ends. The CDR3 has 12 residues. CDR1 and CDR2 (germline): SGHNT, YENEEA. CDR3 coding DNA: TGTGCCAGCAGCTTAGGGAGGGATACGCAGTATTTT. Its translation: CASSLGRDTQYF.

The chain carries TRBV18 and TRBJ1-5; D might be TRBD1 (5 bases). The CDR3 is 14 residues long. V lost 4 bases, J lost 5 bases, and 12 bases lay in between. CDR1 KGHSH and CDR2 LQKENI come from the germline V gene. The CDR3 protein is CASSLAGNDQPQHF. CDR3 nucleotides: TGTGCCAGCTCACTCGCAGGGAACGATCAGCCCCAGCATTTT.

The chain is built from TRBV7-9 and TRBJ1-1; a weak D match, TRBD1 (6 bases). CDR3 size: 14 residues. With 5 bases removed from V and 4 bases from J, the gap between germline ends came to 14 bases. CDR1 and CDR2 (germline): SEHNR, FQNEAQ (reference sequence). The CDR3 nucleotides read TGTGCCAGCAGCCTACAGGGAGGGGCCACTGAAGCTTTCTTT. Protein sequence: CASSLQGGATEAFF.

This clone was detected only a few times. V and J are TRBV10-3 and TRBJ2-1; 10 nucleotides line up with TRBD2. CDR1 and CDR2 from the germline V gene are ENHRY and SYGVKD. V lost 4 bases and J lost 8; bases outside the gene matches: 5. CDR3 length: 14 residues. The CDR3, as DNA: TGTGCCATCAGTGGAGCGGGAGGGGACTATGAGCAGTTCTTC. Residues: CAISGAGGDYEQFF.

V is TRBV5-1 and J is TRBJ2-3; 11 bases map to TRBD2. The germline CDR1 and CDR2 sequences are SGHRS and YFSETQ. This CDR3 region has 17 residues. Trimming cost V 3 bases and J 0 bases; bases outside gene matches: 6. CDR3 coding DNA: TGCGCCAGCAGCTCCGGGGGACTAGCGGCTAGCACAGATACGCAGTATTTT. Translating it yields CASSSGGLAASTDTQYF.

The chain combines TRBV2 with TRBJ1-5, with TRBD1 identical over 8 bases. The CDR3 length is 14 residues. J gave up 6 bases and V 6 bases, and 7 bases lay outside the gene matches. Germline lookup yields CDR1 SNHLY and CDR2 FYNNEI. In nucleotides, the CDR3 is TGTGCCAGCAGCAGGGGGCGCGGGAGTCAGCCCCAGCATTTT. It encodes CASSRGRGSQPQHF.

This clone was picked up a small number of times. This chain links TRBV30 with TRBJ1-2, with D uncertain. The CDR3 is 13 amino acids. V dropped 4 bases and J dropped 2 bases, with 11 bases sitting between them. The V gene's germline CDR1 is GTSNPN and CDR2 SVGIG (reference sequence). In DNA form, the CDR3 reads TGTGCCTGGATTCCCTCCTCGAACTATGGCTACACCTTC. Translating gives CAWIPSSNYGYTF.